The sequence of this TCR beta chain was determined in a study of shared T cell receptors in the human thymus. Produced via immunoSEQ multiplex PCR; TCRdb's table is partial and in-frame only. Altogether hundreds of thousands of clones are present, about 89% being singletons, with the ten largest covering 0.0094%. Unmatched junction bases numbered 8, after V lost 1 base and J lost 4 bases. CDR1 and CDR2 (germline): MGHDK, SYGVNS. This CDR3 comprises 17 residues. A further study also used this sample, focusing on human thymus T cells. That source notes: Thymic resections from corrective heart surgery supplied the tissue. Thymic as well as blood repertoires seemed to favor certain V and J genes unevenly. Unrelated people showed highly overlapping thymic repertoires, related research reported.

V gene TRBV25-1 combines with J gene TRBJ2-3; 10 bases are a match to TRBD2. The sequenced sample consisted of thymocytes. The source is a boy in the first two years of life with a congenital heart defect. This CDR3 reads CASSESGLAGVSDTQYF. The CDR3 DNA reads as TGTGCCAGCAGTGAATCGGGTCTAGCGGGAGTTTCAGATACGCAGTATTTT.